This TCR beta chain was obtained from a study of beta chain features in type 1 diabetes. Study in general: The study examined around 100 million sorted cells across all samples.

Of the isolated RNA, all was reverse transcribed, and so the sequenced material was expressed TCRB transcripts. Approximately 3.5 million reads was the average for naive, central memory and regulatory T cell samples. The method was immunoSEQ multiplex PCR; TCRdb's version includes in-frame clones alone and lacks a portion of them. The table records almost 350,000 clones, 7.5% to 9% of them present only once. The CDR3 spans 15 residues. The J segment lost 4 bases and the V segment lost 7 bases, leaving 10 bases of the junction unmatched. Germline CDR1 and CDR2: SEHNR and FQNEAQ (reference sequence). Broader study findings: Individuals with type 1 diabetes displayed fewer insertions and more deletions at VDJ junctions. Within the patient group, naive, central memory and Treg TCRB repertoires appeared more similar to each other than within healthy donors.

This clone was counted a few times. The antigen remains unidentified. This TCR came from a woman younger than 35 in good health. This chain connects TRBV7-9 to TRBJ2-1, with 7 bases fitting TRBD1. The sample comprised central memory CD4+ T cells from blood. The CDR3 loop reads CASTRPGQHYNEQFF. The CDR3 nucleotides read TGTGCCAGCACAAGACCGGGACAGCATTACAATGAGCAGTTCTTC.